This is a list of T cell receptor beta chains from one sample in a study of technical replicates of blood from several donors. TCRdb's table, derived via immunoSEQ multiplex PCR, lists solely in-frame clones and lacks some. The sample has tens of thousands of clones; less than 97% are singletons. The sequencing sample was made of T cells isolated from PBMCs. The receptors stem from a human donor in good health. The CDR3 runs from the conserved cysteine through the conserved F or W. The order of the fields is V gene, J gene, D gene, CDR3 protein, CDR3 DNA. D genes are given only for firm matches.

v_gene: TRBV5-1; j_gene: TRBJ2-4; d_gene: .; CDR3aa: CASSMRETTKNIQYF; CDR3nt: TGCGCCAGCAGCATGAGGGAGACGACCAAAAACATTCAGTACTTC
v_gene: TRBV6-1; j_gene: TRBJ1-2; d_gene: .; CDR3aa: CASSVAGYGYTF; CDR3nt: TGTGCCAGCAGTGTGGCAGGCTATGGCTACACCTTC
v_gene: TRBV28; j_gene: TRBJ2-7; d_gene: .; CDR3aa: CASSLEGGRNEQYF; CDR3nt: TGTGCCAGCAGTTTAGAGGGGGGGCGAAACGAGCAGTACTTC
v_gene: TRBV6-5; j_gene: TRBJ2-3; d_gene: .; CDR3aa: CASTSISRTDTQYF; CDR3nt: TGTGCCAGCACCTCAATAAGCCGCACAGATACGCAGTATTTT
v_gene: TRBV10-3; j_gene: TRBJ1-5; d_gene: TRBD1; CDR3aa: CATGQGDNQPQHF; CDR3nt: TGTGCCACGGGACAGGGAGACAATCAGCCCCAGCATTTT
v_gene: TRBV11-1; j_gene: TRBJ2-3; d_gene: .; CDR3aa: CASSPWGGSTDTQYF; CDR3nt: TGTGCCAGCAGCCCCTGGGGGGGCAGCACAGATACGCAGTATTTT
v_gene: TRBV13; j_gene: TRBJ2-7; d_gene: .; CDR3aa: CASSSDLGETSYEQYF; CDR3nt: TGTGCCAGCAGCTCAGACCTAGGAGAAACCTCCTACGAGCAGTACTTC
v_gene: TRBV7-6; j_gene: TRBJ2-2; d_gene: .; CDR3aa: CASSLAGGTGELFF; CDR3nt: TGTGCCAGCAGCTTAGCGGGAGGCACCGGGGAGCTGTTTTTT
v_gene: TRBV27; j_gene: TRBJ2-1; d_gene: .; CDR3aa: CASRNLYEQFF; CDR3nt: TGTGCCAGCCGAAACCTATATGAGCAGTTCTTC
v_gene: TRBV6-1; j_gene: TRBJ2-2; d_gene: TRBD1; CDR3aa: CASSEGPGTGKINGELFF; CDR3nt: TGTGCCAGCAGTGAAGGCCCCGGGACAGGGAAAATAAACGGGGAGCTGTTTTTT
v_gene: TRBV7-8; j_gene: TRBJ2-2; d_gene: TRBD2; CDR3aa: CASSLSAGGVAGELFF; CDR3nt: TGTGCCAGCAGCCTATCAGCGGGAGGGGTAGCCGGGGAGCTGTTTTTT
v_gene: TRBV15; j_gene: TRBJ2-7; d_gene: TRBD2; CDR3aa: CATSRRAGGRDEQYF; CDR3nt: TGTGCCACCAGCAGACGAGCGGGAGGACGGGACGAGCAGTACTTC
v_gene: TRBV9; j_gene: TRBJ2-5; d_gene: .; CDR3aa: CASSVAGDIQETQYF; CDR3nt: TGTGCCAGCAGCGTTGCAGGGGATATCCAAGAGACCCAGTACTTC
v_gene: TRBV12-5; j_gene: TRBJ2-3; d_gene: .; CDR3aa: CASGLDTGTDTQYF; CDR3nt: TGTGCTAGTGGTTTGGACACAGGGACAGATACGCAGTATTTT
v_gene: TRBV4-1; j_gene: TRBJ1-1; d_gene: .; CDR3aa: CASSHELVNGKDTEAFF; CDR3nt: TGCGCCAGCAGCCATGAGCTGGTTAACGGGAAGGACACTGAAGCTTTCTTT
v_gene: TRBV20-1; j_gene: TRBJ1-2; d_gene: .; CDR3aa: CSAPGYGYTF; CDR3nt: TGCAGTGCTCCGGGCTATGGCTACACCTTC
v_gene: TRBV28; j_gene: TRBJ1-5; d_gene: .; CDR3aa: CASSLLGSGLYSNQPQHF; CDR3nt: TGTGCCAGCAGCCTGTTGGGTTCGGGATTATATAGCAATCAGCCCCAGCATTTT
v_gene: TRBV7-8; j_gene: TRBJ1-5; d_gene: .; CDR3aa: CASSPDRVGNQPQHF; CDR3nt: TGTGCCAGCAGCCCGGACAGAGTAGGCAATCAGCCCCAGCATTTT
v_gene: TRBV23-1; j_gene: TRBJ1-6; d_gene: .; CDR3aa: CASSQSSRGAGSSYNSPLHF; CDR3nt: TGCGCCAGCAGTCAATCGAGTCGAGGGGCCGGGAGCTCCTATAATTCACCCCTCCACTTT
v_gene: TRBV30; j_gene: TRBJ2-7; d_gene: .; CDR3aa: CAWSRAYEQYF; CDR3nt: TGTGCCTGGAGCAGGGCTTACGAGCAGTACTTC
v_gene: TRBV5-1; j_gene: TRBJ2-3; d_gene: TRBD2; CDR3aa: CASSLSTSGGTDTQYF; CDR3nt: TGCGCCAGCAGCCTCTCGACTAGCGGGGGTACAGATACGCAGTATTTT
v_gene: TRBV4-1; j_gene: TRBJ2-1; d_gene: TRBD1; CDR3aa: CASSQDSSPTGGFYNEQFF; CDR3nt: TGCGCCAGCAGCCAAGATTCGTCGCCGACAGGGGGGTTTTACAATGAGCAGTTCTTC
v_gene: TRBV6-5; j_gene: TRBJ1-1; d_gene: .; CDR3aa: CASRSTGVISEAFF; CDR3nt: TGTGCCAGCAGATCGACAGGAGTAATCTCTGAAGCTTTCTTT
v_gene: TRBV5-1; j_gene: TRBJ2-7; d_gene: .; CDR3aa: CASSLAEQAKLYEQYF; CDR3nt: TGCGCCAGCAGCTTGGCCGAGCAGGCGAAGCTCTACGAGCAGTACTTC
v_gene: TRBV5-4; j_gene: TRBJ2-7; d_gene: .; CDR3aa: CASSWRGSYEQYF; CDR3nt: TGTGCCAGCAGCTGGAGGGGCTCCTACGAGCAGTACTTC
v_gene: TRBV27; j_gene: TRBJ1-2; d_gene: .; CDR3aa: CASSLSRDHYGYTF; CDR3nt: TGTGCCAGCAGTTTATCTCGGGATCACTATGGCTACACCTTC
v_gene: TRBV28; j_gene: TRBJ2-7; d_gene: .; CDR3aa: CASSLAGGGIFYGQYF; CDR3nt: TGTGCCAGCAGTTTAGCCGGGGGTGGGATCTTTTATGGGCAGTACTTC
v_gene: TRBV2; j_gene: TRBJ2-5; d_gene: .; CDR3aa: CASSGRVQETQYF; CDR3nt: TGTGCCAGCAGTGGGAGGGTACAAGAGACCCAGTACTTC
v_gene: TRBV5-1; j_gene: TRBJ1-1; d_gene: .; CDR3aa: CASSLADSGVTEAFF; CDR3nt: TGCGCCAGCAGCTTGGCCGATTCAGGTGTCACTGAAGCTTTCTTT
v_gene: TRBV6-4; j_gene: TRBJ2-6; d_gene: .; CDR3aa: CASSEGSQANVLTF; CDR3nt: TGTGCCAGCAGTGAGGGCAGCCAGGCCAACGTCCTGACTTTC
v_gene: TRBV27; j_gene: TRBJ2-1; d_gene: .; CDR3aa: CASWHYGSGQFF; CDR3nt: TGTGCCAGCTGGCATTATGGCAGCGGGCAGTTCTTC
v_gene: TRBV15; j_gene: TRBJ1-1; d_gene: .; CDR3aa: CATSREFRGNEAFF; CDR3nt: TGTGCCACCAGCAGAGAATTCCGGGGGAATGAAGCTTTCTTT
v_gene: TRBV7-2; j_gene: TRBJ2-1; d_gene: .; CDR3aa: CASSLGQNNEQFF; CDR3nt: TGTGCCAGCAGCCTAGGACAGAACAATGAGCAGTTCTTC
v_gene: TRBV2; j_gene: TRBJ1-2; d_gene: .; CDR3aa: CASSEGGGREYNYGYTF; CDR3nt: TGTGCCAGCAGTGAAGGGGGGGGACGGGAATATAACTATGGCTACACCTTC
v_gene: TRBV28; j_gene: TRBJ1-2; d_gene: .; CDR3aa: CASRPSGSVYGYTF; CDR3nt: TGTGCCAGCAGGCCTTCCGGGTCAGTATATGGCTACACCTTC
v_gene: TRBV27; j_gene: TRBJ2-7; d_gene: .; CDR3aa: CASRLTGLEDLLKEPYEQYF; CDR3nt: TGTGCCAGCAGACTCACAGGGTTAGAGGACCTCTTAAAGGAACCTTACGAGCAGTACTTC
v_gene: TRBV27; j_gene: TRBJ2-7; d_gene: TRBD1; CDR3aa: CASSLFPDRATDIHREQYF; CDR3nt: TGTGCCAGCAGTTTATTCCCGGACAGGGCCACCGACATTCATCGGGAGCAGTACTTC
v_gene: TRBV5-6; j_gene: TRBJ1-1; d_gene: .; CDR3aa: CASSLGPGVGPEAFF; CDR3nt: TGTGCCAGCAGCTTGGGCCCCGGGGTAGGCCCTGAAGCTTTCTTT
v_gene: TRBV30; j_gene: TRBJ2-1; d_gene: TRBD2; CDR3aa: CAWSGVKGLAGGFSYNEQFF; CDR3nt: TGTGCCTGGAGTGGGGTAAAAGGACTAGCGGGGGGTTTCTCCTACAATGAGCAGTTCTTC
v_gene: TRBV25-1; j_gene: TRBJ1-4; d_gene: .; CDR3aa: CASRQGEKLFF; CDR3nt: TGTGCCAGCAGACAGGGTGAAAAACTGTTTTTT
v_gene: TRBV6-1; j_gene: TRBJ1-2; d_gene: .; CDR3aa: CASSDLPGVVVSAYGYTF; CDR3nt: TGTGCCAGCAGTGATTTACCAGGGGTCGTCGTTTCGGCCTATGGCTACACCTTC
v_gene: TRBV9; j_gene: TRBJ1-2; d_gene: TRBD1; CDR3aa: CASSVQGAGYTF; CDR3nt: TGTGCCAGCAGCGTCCAGGGGGCAGGCTACACCTTC
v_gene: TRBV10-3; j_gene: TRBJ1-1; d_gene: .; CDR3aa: CAISVDEGGNTEAFF; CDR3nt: TGTGCCATCAGTGTCGATGAGGGCGGGAACACTGAAGCTTTCTTT
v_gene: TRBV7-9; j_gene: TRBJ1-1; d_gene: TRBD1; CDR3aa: CASSLDRQGVGHRNTEAFF; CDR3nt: TGTGCCAGCAGCTTAGACAGGCAGGGGGTCGGTCATCGGAACACTGAAGCTTTCTTT
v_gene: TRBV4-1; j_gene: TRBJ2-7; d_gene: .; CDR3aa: CASSQGYGSYEQYF; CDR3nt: TGCGCCAGCAGCCAAGGCTACGGGTCCTACGAGCAGTACTTC
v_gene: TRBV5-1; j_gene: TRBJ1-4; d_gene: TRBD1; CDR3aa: CASSYQGVIGEKLFF; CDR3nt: TGCGCCAGCAGCTATCAGGGGGTTATTGGAGAAAAACTGTTTTTT
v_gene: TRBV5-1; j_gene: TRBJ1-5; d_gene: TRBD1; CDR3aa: CASRGSPQGNQPQHF; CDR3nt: TGCGCCAGCCGAGGGTCGCCACAGGGGAATCAGCCCCAGCATTTT
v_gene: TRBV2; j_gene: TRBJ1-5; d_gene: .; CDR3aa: CASSETRASNQPQHF; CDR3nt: TGTGCCAGCAGTGAAACCAGGGCTAGCAATCAGCCCCAGCATTTT
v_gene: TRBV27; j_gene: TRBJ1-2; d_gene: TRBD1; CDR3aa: CASSSRGQGSYGYTF; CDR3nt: TGTGCCAGCAGCTCACGGGGACAGGGAAGCTATGGCTACACCTTC
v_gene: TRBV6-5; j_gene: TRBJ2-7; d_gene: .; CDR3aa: CASSYASSTYEQYF; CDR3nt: TGTGCCAGCAGTTACGCTTCATCTACCTACGAGCAGTACTTC